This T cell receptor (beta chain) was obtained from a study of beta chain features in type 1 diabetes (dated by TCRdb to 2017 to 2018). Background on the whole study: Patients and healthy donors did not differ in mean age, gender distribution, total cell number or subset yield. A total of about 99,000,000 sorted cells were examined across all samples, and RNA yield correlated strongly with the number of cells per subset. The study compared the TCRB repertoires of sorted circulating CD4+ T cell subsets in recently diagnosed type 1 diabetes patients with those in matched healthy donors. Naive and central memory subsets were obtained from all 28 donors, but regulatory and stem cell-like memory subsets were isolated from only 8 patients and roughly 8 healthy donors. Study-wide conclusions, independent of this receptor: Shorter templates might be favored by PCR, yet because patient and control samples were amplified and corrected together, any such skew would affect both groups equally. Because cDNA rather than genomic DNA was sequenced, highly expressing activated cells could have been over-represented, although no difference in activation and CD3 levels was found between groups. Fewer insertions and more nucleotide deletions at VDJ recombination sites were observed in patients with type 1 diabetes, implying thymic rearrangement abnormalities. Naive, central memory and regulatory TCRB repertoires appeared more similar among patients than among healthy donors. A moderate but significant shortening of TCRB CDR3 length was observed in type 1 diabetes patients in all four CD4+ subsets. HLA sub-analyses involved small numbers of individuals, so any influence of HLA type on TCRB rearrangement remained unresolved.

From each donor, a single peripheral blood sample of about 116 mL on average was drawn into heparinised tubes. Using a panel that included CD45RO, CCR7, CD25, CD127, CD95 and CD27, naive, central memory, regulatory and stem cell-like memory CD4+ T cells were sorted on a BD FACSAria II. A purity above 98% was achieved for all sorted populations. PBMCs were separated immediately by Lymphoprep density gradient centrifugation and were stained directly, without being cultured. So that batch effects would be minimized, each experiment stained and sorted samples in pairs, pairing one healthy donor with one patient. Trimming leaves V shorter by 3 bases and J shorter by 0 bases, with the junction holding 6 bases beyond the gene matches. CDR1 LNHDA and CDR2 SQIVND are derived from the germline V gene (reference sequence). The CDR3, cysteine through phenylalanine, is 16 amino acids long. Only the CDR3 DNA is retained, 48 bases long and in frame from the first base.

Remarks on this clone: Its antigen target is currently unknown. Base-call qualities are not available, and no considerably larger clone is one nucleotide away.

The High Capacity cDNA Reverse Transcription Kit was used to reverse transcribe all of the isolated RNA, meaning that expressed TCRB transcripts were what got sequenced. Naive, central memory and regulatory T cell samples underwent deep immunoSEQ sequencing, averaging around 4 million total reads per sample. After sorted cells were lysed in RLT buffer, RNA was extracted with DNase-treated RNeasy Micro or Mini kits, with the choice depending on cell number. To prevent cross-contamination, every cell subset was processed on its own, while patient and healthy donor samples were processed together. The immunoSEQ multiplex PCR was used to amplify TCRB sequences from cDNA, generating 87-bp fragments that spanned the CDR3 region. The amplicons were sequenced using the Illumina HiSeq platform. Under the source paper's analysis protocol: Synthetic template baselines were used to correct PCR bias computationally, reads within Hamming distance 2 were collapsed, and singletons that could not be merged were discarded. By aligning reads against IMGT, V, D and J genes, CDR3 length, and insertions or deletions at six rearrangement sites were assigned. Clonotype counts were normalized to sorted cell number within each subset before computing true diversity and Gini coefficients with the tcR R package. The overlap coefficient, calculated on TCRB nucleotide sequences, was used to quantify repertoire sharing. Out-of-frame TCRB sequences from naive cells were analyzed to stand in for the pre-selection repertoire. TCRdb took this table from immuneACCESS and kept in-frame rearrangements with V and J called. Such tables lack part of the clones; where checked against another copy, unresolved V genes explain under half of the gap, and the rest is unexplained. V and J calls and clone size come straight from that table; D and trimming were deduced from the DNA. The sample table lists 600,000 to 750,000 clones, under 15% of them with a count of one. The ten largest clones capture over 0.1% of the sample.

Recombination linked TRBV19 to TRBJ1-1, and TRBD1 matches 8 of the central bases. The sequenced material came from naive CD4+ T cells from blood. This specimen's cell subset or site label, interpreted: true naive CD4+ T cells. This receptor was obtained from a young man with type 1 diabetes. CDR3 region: CASSIPDRGLNTEAFF. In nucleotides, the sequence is TGTGCCAGTAGTATCCCTGACAGGGGCCTGAACACTGAAGCTTTCTTT. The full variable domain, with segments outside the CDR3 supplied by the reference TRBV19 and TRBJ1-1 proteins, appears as DGGITQSPKYLFRKEGQNVTLSCEQNLNHDAMYWYRQDPGQGLRLIYYSQIVNDFQKGDIAEGYSVSREKKESFPLTVTSAQKNPTAFYLCASSIPDRGLNTEAFFGQGTRLTVV.